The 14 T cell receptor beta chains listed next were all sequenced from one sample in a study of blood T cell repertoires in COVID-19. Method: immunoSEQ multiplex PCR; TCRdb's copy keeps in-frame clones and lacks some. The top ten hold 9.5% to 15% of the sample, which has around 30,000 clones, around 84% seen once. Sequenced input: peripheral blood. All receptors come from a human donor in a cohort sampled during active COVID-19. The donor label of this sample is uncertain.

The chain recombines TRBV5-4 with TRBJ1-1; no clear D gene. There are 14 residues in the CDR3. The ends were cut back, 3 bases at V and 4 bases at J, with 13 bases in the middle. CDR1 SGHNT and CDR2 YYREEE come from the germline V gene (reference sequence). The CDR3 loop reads CASSSGRARTEAFF. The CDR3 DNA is TGTGCCAGCAGCTCCGGGAGGGCGCGCACTGAAGCTTTCTTT.

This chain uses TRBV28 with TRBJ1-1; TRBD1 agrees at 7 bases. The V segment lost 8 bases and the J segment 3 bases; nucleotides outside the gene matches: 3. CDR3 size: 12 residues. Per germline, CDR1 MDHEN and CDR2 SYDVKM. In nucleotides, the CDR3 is TGTGCCAGCTCAGGGGGTTACACTGAAGCTTTCTTT. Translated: CASSGGYTEAFF. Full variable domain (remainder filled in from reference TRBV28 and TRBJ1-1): DVKVTQSSRYLVKRTGEKVFLECVQDMDHENMFWYRQDPGLGLRLIYFSYDVKMKEKGDIPEGYSVSREKKERFSLILESASTNQTSMYLCASSGGYTEAFFGQGTRLTVV.

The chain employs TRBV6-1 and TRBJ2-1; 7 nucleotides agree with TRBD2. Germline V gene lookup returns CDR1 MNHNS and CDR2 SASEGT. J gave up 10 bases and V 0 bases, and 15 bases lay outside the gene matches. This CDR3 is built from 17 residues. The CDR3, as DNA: TGTGCCAGCAGTGAAGCATGGGCTAGCGGAAGAGGTGGGGAGCAGTTCTTC. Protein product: CASSEAWASGRGGEQFF.

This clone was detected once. Here the CDR3 DNA reads TGTGCCAGCAGACCGGGACAGGGACAGTCGAGCTACACCTTC. This encodes CASRPGQGQSSYTF. This chain links TRBV3-1 (or the pseudogene TRBV3-2) with TRBJ1-2, with 9 bases matching TRBD1. This CDR3 contains 14 residues. Germline trimming cut 6 bases from V and 9 bases from J; bases unmatched to any gene: 11. The germline V gene encodes CDR1 LGHDT and CDR2 YNNKEL (reference sequence).

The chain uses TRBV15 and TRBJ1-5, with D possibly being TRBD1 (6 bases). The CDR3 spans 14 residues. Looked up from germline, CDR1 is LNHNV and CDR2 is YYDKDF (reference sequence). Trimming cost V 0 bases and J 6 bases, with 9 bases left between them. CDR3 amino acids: CATSRDRGSQPQHF. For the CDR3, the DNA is TGTGCCACCAGCAGAGACAGGGGAAGTCAGCCCCAGCATTTT.

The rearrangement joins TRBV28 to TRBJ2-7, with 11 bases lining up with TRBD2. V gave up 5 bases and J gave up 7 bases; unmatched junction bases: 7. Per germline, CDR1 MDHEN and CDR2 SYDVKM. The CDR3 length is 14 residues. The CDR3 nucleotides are TGTGCCAGCAGTCCACTAGCGGGAGTCGGTGAGCAGTACTTC. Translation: CASSPLAGVGEQYF.

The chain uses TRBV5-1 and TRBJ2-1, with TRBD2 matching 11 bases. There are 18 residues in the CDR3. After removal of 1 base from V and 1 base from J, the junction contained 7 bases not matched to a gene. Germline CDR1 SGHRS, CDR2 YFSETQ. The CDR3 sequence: CASSLLSGRALSYNEQFF. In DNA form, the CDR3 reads TGCGCCAGCAGCTTGCTTAGCGGGAGGGCCCTGTCCTACAATGAGCAGTTCTTC.

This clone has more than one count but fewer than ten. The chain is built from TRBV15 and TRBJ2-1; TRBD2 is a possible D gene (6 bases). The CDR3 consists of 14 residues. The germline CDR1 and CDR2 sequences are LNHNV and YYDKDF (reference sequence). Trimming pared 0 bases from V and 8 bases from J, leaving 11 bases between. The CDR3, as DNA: TGTGCCACCAGCAGAGATCTCGGGAGTGATGAGCAGTTCTTC. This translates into CATSRDLGSDEQFF.

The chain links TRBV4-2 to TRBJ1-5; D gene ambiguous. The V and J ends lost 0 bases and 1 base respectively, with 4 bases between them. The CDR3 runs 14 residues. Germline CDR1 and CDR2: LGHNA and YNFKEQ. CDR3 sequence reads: CASSQDGSNQPQHF. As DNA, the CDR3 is TGTGCCAGCAGCCAAGACGGGAGCAATCAGCCCCAGCATTTT.

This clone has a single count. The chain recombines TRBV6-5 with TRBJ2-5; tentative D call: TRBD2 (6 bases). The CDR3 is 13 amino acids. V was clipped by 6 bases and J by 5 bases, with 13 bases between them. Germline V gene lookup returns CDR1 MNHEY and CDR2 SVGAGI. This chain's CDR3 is CASSGGVSETQYF. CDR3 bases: TGTGCCAGCAGCGGGGGAGTTAGCGAGACCCAGTACTTC.

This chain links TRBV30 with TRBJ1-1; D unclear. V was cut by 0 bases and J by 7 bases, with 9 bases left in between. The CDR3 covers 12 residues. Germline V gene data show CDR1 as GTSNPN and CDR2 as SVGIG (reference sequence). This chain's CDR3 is CAWSVLAGEAFF. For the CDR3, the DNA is TGTGCCTGGAGTGTACTGGCGGGTGAAGCTTTCTTT.

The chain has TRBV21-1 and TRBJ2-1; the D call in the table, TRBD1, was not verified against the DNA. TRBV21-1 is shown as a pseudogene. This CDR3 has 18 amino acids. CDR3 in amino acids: CASSALRWGTGGDNEQFF. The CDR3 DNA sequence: TGTGCCAGCAGCGCCCTTCGATGGGGGACAGGGGGTGACAATGAGCAGTTCTTC.

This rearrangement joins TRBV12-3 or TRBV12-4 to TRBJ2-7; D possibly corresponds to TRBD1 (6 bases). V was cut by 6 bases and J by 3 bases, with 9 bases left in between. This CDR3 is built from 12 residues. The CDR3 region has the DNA TGTGCCAGCAGGTACAGGGACTACGAGCAGTACTTC. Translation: CASRYRDYEQYF.

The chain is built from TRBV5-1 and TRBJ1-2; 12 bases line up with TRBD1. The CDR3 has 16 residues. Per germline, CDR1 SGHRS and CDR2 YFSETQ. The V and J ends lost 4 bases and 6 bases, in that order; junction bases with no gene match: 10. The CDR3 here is CASSNNPGTGGDGYTF. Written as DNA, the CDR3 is TGCGCCAGCAGCAACAACCCCGGGACAGGGGGCGATGGCTACACCTTC.